This T cell receptor beta chain appears in the sequencing data of a study of vaccination and CD4 T cells after COVID-19. Study as a whole: Comprising six males and four females, the convalescent participants counted two Hispanic individuals among them. Blood was drawn a median roughly 79 days post second dose, range 14 to 241. Study outcomes and limitations: Post-vaccination, and not before, a median roughly 90% of reactive clones appeared in convalescent patients.

Germline V gene lookup returns CDR1 SGHTA and CDR2 FQGTGA. Trimming left V 2 bases short and J 4 bases short, with 14 bases between. The CDR3 sequence is 15 residues long. TCRdb reprocessed the PCR reads with MiXCR, giving one entry per CDR3 protein. The sample comprises 35,000 to 45,000 distinct CDR3 sequences, 35% to 40% of which are singletons, and roughly 6% rests with the top ten. This clonotype occurred a few times. What it recognizes is unknown. Time point noted: late sampling 161 to 241 days after vaccination in three convalescent patients. Spanning March to December 2020, the positive PCR dates came before US Alpha, Beta and Delta variants.

Sequencing used CD4+ T cells from blood, obtained about 7 months after SARS-CoV-2 vaccination. This chain uses TRBV7-3 with TRBJ2-5, with a possible D match to TRBD2 (6 bases). The sequence derives from a human donor who had recovered from COVID-19. CDR3 coding DNA: TGTGCCAGCAGCTTAGGCGGGGTTAAAAGAGAGACCCAGTACTTC. The encoded protein is CASSLGGVKRETQYF.